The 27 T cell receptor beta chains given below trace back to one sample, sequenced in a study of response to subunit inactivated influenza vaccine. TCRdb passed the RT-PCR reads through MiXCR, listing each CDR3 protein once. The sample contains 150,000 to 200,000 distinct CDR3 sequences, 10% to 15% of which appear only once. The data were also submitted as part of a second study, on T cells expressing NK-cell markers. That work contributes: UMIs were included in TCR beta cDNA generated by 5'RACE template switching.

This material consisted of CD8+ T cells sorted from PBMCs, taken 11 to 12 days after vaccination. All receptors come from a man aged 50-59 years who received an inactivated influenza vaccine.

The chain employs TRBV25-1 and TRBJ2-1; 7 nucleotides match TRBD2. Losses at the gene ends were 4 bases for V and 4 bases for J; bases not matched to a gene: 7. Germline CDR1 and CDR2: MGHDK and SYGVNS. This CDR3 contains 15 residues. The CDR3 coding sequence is TGTGCCAGCAGTGTTAACCCCGGGGGGTACAATGAGCAGTTCTTC. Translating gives CASSVNPGGYNEQFF.

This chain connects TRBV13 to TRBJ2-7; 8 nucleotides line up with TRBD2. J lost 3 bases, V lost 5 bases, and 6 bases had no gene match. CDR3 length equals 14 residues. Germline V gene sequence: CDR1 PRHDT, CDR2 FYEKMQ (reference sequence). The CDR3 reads CASSPRLASYEQYF. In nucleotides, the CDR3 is TGTGCCAGCAGCCCAAGACTAGCGAGCTACGAGCAGTACTTC. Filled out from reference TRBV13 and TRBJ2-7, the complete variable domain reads AAGVIQSPRHLIKEKRETATLKCYPIPRHDTVYWYQQGPGQDPQFLISFYEKMQSDKGSIPDRFSAQQFSDYHSELNMSSLELGDSALYFCASSPRLASYEQYFGPGTRLTVT.

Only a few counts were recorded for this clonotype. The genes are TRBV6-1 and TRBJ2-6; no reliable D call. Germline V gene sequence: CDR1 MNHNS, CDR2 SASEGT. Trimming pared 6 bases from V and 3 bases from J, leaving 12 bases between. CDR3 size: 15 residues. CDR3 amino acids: CASRKTSGGANVLTF. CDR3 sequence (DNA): TGTGCCAGCAGGAAAACCAGTGGTGGGGCCAACGTCCTGACTTTC.

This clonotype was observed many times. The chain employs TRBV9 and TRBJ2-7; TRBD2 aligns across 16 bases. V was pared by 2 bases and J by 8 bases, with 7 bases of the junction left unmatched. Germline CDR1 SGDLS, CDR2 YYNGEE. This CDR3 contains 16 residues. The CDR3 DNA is TGTGCCAGCAGCGTCGGGACTAGCGGGAGGGAGGTGAAGCAGTACTTC. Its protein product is CASSVGTSGREVKQYF.

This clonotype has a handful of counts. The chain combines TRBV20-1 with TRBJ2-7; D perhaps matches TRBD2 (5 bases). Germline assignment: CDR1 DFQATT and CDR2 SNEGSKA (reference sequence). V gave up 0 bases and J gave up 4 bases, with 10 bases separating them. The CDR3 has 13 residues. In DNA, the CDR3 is TGCAGTGCTAGAGACGGGGAAAGGTACGAGCAGTACTTC. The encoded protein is CSARDGERYEQYF.

Here the CDR3 DNA reads TGTGCCAGCAGCCCAAGCGTCCCGGGGGGTGAGCAGTTCTTC. Encoded protein: CASSPSVPGGEQFF. The gene calls are TRBV7-9 and TRBJ2-1; 7 positions match TRBD2. Trimming took 5 bases from V and 9 from J; bases not matched to a gene: 10. The germline V gene has CDR1 SEHNR and CDR2 FQNEAQ (reference sequence). The CDR3 covers 14 residues.

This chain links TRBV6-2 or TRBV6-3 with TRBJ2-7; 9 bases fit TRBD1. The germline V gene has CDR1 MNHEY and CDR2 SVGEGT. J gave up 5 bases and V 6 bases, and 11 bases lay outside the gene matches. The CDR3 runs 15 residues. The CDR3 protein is CASSRTGTGFNEQYF. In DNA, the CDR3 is TGTGCCAGCAGCCGGACCGGGACAGGGTTCAACGAGCAGTACTTC.

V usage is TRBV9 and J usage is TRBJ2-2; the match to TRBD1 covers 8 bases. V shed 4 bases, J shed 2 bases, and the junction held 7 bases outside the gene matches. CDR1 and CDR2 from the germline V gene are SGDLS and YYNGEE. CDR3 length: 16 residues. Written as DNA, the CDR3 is TGTGCCAGCAGCTCGTGGGGACAGGCCAACACCGGGGAGCTGTTTTTT. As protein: CASSSWGQANTGELFF.

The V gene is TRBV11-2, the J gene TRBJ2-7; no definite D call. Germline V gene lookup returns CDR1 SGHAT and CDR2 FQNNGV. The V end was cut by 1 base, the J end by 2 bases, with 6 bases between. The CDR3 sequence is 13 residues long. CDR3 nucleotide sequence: TGTGCCAGCAGCTTAGGTCCCCCCTACGAGCAGTACTTC. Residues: CASSLGPPYEQYF.

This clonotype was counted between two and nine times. In nucleotides, the CDR3 is TGCGCCAGCAGCCAAGCCCTGGGTGCGGGACCCTACAATGAGCAGTTCTTC. It is translated as CASSQALGAGPYNEQFF. The gene calls are TRBV4-3 and TRBJ2-1; possible D gene TRBD2, 6 bases. The CDR3 runs to 17 residues. V lost 1 base, J lost 2 bases, and 15 bases lay in between. Germline lookup yields CDR1 LGHNA and CDR2 YSLEER.

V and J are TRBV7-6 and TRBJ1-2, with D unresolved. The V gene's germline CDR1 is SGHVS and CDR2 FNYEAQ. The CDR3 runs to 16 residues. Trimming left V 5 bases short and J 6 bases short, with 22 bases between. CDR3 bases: TGTGCCAGCAGCCTACAGACCGGCGGGTTCCCGAATGGCTACACCTTC. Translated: CASSLQTGGFPNGYTF.

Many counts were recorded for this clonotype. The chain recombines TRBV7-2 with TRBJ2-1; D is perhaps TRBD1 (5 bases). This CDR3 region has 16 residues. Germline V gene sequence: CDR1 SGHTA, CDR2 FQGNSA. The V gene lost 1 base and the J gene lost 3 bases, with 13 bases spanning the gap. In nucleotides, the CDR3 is TGTGCCAGCAGCTTAGATGCAGGGTCGGGCTACAATGAGCAGTTCTTC. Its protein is CASSLDAGSGYNEQFF.

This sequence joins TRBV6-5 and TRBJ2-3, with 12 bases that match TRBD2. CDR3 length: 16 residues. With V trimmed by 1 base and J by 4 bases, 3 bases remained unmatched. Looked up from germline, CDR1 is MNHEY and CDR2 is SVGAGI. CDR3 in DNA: TGTGCCAGCAGTTACTACGCTAGCGGGGGGGCAGATACGCAGTATTTT. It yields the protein CASSYYASGGADTQYF.

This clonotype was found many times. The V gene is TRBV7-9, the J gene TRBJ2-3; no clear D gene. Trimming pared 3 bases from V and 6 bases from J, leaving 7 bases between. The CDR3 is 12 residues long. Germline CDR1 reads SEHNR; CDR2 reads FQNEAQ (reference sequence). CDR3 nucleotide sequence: TGTGCCAGCAGCTTCCTCACGGATACGCAGTATTTT. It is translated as CASSFLTDTQYF.

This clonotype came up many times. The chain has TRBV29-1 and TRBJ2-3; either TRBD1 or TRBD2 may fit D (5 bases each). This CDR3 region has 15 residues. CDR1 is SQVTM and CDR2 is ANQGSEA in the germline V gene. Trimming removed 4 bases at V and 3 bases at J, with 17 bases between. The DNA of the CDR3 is TGCAGCGTTGTGGGGCTGAGCGGATCTACAGATACGCAGTATTTT. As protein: CSVVGLSGSTDTQYF.

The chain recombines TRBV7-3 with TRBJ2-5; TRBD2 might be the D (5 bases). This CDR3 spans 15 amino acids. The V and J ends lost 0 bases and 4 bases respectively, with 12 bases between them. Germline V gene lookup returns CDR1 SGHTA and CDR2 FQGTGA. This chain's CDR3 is CASSLTAGFRETQYF. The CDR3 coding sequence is TGTGCCAGCAGCTTAACGGCGGGTTTCAGAGAGACCCAGTACTTC.

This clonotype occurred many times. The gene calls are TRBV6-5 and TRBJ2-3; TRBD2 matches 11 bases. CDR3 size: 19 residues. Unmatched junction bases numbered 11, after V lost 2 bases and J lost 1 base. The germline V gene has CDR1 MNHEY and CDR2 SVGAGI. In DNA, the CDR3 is TGTGCCAGCAGTTACGGTAGCGGGGGGGCTTTTATGGGCACAGATACGCAGTATTTT. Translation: CASSYGSGGAFMGTDTQYF.

CDR3 protein: CSARDLAGNYEQYF. The CDR3 region has the DNA TGCAGTGCTAGAGATCTGGCGGGAAACTACGAGCAGTACTTC. The chain has TRBV20-1 and TRBJ2-7; D is perhaps TRBD2 (6 bases). The CDR3 contains 14 residues. Germline lookup yields CDR1 DFQATT and CDR2 SNEGSKA (reference sequence). Trimming took 0 bases from V and 3 from J, leaving 12 bases between them.

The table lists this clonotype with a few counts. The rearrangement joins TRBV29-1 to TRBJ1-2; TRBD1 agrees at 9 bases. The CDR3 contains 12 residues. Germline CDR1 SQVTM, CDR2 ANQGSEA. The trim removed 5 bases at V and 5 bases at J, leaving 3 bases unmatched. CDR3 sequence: CSVRTGAYGYTF. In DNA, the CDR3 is TGCAGCGTTCGGACAGGGGCTTATGGCTACACCTTC.

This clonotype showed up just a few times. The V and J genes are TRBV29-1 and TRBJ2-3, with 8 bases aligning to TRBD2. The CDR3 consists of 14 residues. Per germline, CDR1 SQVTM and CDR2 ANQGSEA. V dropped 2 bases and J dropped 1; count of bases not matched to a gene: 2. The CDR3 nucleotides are TGCAGCGTTGAATTGCGGGAGGGCACAGATACGCAGTATTTT. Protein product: CSVELREGTDTQYF.

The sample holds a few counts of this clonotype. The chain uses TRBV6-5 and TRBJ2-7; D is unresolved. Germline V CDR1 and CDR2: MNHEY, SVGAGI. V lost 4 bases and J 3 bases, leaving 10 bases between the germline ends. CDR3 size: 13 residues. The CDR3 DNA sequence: TGTGCCAGCAGTTCACTGCCGCTCTACGAGCAGTACTTC. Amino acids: CASSSLPLYEQYF.

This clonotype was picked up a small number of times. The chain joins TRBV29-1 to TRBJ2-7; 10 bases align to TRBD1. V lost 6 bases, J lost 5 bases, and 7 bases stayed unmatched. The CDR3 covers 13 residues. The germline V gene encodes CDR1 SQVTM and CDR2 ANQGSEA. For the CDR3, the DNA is TGCAGCGTGGGGACAGGGGAGCACCACGAGCAGTACTTC. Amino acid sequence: CSVGTGEHHEQYF.

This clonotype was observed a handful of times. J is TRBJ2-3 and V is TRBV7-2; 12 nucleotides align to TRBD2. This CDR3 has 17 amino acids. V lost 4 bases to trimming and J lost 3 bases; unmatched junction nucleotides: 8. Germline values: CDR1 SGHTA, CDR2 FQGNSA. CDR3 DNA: TGTGCCAGCAGCTCTCTAGCGGGGGGGCCTCGGACAGATACGCAGTATTTT. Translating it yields CASSSLAGGPRTDTQYF.

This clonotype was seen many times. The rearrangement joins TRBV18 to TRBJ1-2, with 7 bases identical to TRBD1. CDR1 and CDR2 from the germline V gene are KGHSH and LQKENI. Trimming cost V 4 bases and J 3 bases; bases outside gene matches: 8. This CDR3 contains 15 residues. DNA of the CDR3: TGTGCCAGCTCACTTTCGGACAGGAGGGACTATGGCTACACCTTC. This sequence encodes CASSLSDRRDYGYTF.

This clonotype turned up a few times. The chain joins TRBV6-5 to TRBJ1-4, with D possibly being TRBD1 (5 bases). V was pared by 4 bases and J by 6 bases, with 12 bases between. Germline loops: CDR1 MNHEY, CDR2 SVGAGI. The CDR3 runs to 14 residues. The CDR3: CASSLPGQDEKLFF. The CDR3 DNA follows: TGTGCCAGCAGTTTGCCAGGGCAGGATGAAAAACTGTTTTTT.

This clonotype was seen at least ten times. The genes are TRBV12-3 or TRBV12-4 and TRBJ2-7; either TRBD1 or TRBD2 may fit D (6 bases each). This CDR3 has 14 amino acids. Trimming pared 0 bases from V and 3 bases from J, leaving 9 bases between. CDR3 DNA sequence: TGTGCCAGCAGTTTAGCGGGGGGCTTCTACGAGCAGTACTTC. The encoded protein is CASSLAGGFYEQYF.

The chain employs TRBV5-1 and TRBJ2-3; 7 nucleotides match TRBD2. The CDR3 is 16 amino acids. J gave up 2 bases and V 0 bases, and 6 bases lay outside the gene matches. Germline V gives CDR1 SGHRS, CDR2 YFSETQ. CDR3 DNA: TGCGCCAGCAGCTTGGAAGGTAGCGGGTACACAGATACGCAGTATTTT. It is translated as CASSLEGSGYTDTQYF.